The 3 T cell receptor beta chains below were found in one sample sequenced in a study of shared clonotypes between healthy human individuals. CD45RO-negative CD8 cells positively selected for CCR7 made up the naive population, which excluded terminally differentiated effector memory CD45RA+ cells. Using immunoSEQ multiplex PCR, the repertoire was profiled, and TCRdb retains in-frame clones only, with some absent. The sample yields about 820,000 clones, about 92% seen once. Sequencing was carried out using naive CD8+ T cells sorted from blood. The receptors were gathered from a man aged 25-45 years in good health.

The chain carries TRBV27 and TRBJ1-1; 7 positions agree with TRBD1. V lost 6 bases, J lost 3 bases, and 10 bases stayed unmatched. The germline CDR1 and CDR2 sequences are MNHEY and SMNVEV (reference sequence). CDR3 length: 15 amino acids. The CDR3 nucleotides are TGTGCCAGCAGCTCCCTACAGGGGCTGTACACTGAAGCTTTCTTT. This encodes CASSSLQGLYTEAFF.

This chain joins TRBV5-1 and TRBJ2-7; D is possibly TRBD2 (6 bases). The CDR3 contains 15 residues. V was pared by 0 bases and J by 1 base, with 11 bases between. The germline CDR1 and CDR2 sequences are SGHRS and YFSETQ. The CDR3 reads CASSLALGGSYEQYF. CDR3 sequence (DNA): TGCGCCAGCAGCTTGGCCCTCGGGGGATCCTACGAGCAGTACTTC.

The chain has TRBV7-9 and TRBJ2-2; 12 bases match TRBD2. Germline V gene lookup returns CDR1 SEHNR and CDR2 FQNEAQ (reference sequence). The CDR3 sequence is 17 residues long. Losses at the gene ends were 1 base for V and 4 bases for J; bases not matched to a gene: 4. As DNA, the CDR3 is TGTGCCAGCAGCTTAGGACTAGCGGGAGCGACCACCGGGGAGCTGTTTTTT. Its translation: CASSLGLAGATTGELFF.